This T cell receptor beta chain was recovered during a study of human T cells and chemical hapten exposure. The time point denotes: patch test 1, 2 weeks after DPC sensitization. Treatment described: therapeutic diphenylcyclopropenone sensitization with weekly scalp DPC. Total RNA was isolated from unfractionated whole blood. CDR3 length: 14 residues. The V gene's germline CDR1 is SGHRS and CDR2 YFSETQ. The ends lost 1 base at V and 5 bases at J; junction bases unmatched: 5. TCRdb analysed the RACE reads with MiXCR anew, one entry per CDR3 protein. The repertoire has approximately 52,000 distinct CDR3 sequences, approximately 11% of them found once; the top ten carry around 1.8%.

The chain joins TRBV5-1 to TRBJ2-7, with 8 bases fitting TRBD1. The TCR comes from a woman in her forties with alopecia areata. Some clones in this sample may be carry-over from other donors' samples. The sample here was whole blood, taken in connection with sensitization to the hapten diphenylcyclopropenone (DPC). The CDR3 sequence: CASSLQQGANEQYF. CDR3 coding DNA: TGCGCCAGCAGCTTGCAGCAGGGGGCGAACGAGCAGTACTTC.